The sample holds many counts of the clone carrying this TCR beta chain. The antigen remains unidentified. CDR1 and CDR2 from the germline V gene are SGHRS and YFSETQ. This CDR3 spans 13 amino acids. V lost 0 bases and J 7 bases, leaving 8 bases between the germline ends. This entry belongs to a study of CD8 T cells in ankylosing spondylitis. Study-wide points: A motif of eight highly homologous TCR beta variants was seen as apparently characteristic of ankylosing spondylitis blood.

TCRdb called the 5' RACE reads again in MiXCR, with one record for every CDR3 protein. The sample contains some 140,000 distinct CDR3 sequences, approximately 7.3% of which appear only once. This chain uses TRBV5-1 with TRBJ2-1; D unresolved. The TCR comes from a female donor with ankylosing spondylitis or in good health (not recorded which). Sequenced material: blood, either unsorted or a sorted T cell fraction (not recorded which). Here the CDR3 DNA reads TGCGCCAGCAGCTTGGCGCCAGCTAATGAGCAGTTCTTC. Protein product: CASSLAPANEQFF.